This T cell receptor (beta chain) was recorded in a study of blood T cell repertoires in COVID-19. The V gene's germline CDR1 is MDHEN and CDR2 SYDVKM. V shed 4 bases and J shed 5 bases, with 12 bases lying between them. CDR3 length: 13 residues. TCRdb's table, derived via immunoSEQ multiplex PCR, lists solely in-frame clones and lacks some. The sample carries around 300,000 clones, about 86% recorded once. This clonotype was sampled from a woman aged 25-40 years who had recovered from COVID-19. The sample consisted of peripheral blood. V gene TRBV28 combines with J gene TRBJ2-7; unclear D gene. CDR3: CASSSGSNDEQYF. The DNA for the CDR3 is TGTGCCAGCAGTTCGGGTTCGAACGACGAGCAGTACTTC.